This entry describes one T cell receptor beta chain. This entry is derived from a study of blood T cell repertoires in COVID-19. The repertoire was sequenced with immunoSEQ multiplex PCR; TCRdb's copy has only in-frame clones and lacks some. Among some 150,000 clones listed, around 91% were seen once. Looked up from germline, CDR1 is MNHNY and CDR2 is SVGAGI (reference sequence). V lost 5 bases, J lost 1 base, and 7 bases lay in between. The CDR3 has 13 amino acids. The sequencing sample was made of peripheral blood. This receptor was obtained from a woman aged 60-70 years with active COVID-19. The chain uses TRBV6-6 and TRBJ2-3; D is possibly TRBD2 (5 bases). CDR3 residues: CASSTRGTDTQYF. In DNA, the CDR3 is TGTGCCAGCAGTACTAGGGGCACAGATACGCAGTATTTT.